This T cell receptor beta chain was identified in a study of CD4 T cells in relation to SARS-CoV-2 and coronaviruses. Looking at the study overall: TCR beta CDR3s were sequenced after 10-day antigen culture of PBMCs.

A word on this clone: What it recognizes is unknown.

The data were produced by immunoSEQ multiplex PCR, yet TCRdb's version contains in-frame clones alone and is incomplete. The sample comprises roughly 30,000 clones, about three quarters of which are singletons, and about 20% rests with the top ten. CD4+ T cells from unexposed donors were obtained before the COVID-19 pandemic (2011-2018). The cells were cultured for less than twelve days before CD4+ T cells were isolated. The sequencing sample was made of CD4+ T cells from PBMCs, cultured in vitro. The receptor comes from a human donor in good health.

CDR3 coding DNA: TGTGCCAGCAGCTTAGCCCGGACTAGCCAGGCCCAGTACTTC. It codes for CASSLARTSQAQYF. The chain employs TRBV11-3 and TRBJ2-5; 8 bases agree with TRBD2. The CDR3 consists of 14 residues. The V segment lost 1 base and the J segment 9 bases; nucleotides outside the gene matches: 7. Germline V CDR1 and CDR2: SGHNT, YENEEA.